This T cell receptor (beta chain) was obtained from a study of T cell changes during pregnancy in multiple sclerosis. Produced via immunoSEQ multiplex PCR; TCRdb's table is partial and in-frame only. The sample has tens of thousands of clones, 93% seen once. The CDR3 spans 13 residues. Looked up from germline, CDR1 is MRHNA and CDR2 is SNTAGT. Trimming removed 4 bases at V and 4 bases at J, with 8 bases between. A few counts support this clone. This specimen was peripheral blood, taken in the second trimester of pregnancy. The receptor was isolated from a female donor with multiple sclerosis, enrolled in a pregnancy study. The rearrangement joins TRBV6-4 to TRBJ1-5; perhaps TRBD1 as D (6 bases). This chain's CDR3 is CASSAGANQPQHF. DNA of the CDR3: TGTGCCAGCAGTGCAGGGGCAAATCAGCCCCAGCATTTT.